This T cell receptor (beta chain) originates from a study of cytomegalovirus exposure and HLA in healthy donors. Study-wide results and limits: Investigators reported some 150 TCR beta chains as tied to cytomegalovirus.

The germline gives CDR1 SNHLY, CDR2 FYNNEI. V lost 3 bases, J lost 6 bases, and 14 bases lay in between. The CDR3 covers 14 residues. Details on this clone: Antigen: not known.

Produced via immunoSEQ multiplex PCR; TCRdb's table is partial and in-frame only. The repertoire holds around 300,000 clones, with approximately 85% as singletons. The rearrangement joins TRBV2 to TRBJ2-5; D perhaps matches TRBD1 (6 bases). Material for sequencing was PBMCs. This TCR was sampled from a man aged 25-40 years in good health and CMV-seronegative. The CDR3 loop reads CASSDRQVRKTQYF. The CDR3, as DNA: TGTGCCAGCAGTGATAGACAGGTTCGGAAGACCCAGTACTTC.